The TCR beta chain described here comes from a study of shared clonotypes between healthy human individuals. Germline lookup yields CDR1 SGHTA and CDR2 FQGNSA. The CDR3 loop spans 13 amino acids. The germline V and J ends were trimmed by 3 bases and 8 bases, with 13 bases remaining between them. For every subset, genomic DNA was evenly distributed across several immunoSEQ plates. Sequencing was performed with immunoSEQ multiplex PCR; in TCRdb, only in-frame clones are kept and a portion is missing. The data show some 1 million clones, approximately 70% seen once. As regards this clone: No antigen is known for it.

Study outcomes and limitations: It was observed that roughly 5% of naive CD4 clonotypes were shared across a few donors.

V usage is TRBV7-2 and J usage is TRBJ1-2; D is uncertain. The source of this sequence is a young man in good health. The sequenced material came from memory CD4+ T cells sorted from blood. The subset is: CD45RA-negative fraction. CDR3 bases: TGTGCCAGCAGCTTGGGCGGAGCTTCGGGCTACACCTTC. Translated, it gives CASSLGGASGYTF.